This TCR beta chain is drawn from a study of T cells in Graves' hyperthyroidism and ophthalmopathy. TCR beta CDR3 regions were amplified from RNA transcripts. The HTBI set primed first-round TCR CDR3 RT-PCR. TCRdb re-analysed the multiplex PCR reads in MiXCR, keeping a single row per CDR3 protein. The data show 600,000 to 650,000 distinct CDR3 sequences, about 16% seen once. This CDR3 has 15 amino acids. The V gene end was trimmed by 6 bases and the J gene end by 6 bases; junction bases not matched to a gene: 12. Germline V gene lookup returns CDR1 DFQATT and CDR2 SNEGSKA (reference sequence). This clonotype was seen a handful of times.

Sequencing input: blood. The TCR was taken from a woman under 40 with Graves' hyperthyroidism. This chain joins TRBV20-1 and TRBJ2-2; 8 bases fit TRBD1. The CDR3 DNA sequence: TGCAGTGCCAAGAGGGGCAGGGGGCGCGCCGGGGAGCTGTTTTTT. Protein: CSAKRGRGRAGELFF.